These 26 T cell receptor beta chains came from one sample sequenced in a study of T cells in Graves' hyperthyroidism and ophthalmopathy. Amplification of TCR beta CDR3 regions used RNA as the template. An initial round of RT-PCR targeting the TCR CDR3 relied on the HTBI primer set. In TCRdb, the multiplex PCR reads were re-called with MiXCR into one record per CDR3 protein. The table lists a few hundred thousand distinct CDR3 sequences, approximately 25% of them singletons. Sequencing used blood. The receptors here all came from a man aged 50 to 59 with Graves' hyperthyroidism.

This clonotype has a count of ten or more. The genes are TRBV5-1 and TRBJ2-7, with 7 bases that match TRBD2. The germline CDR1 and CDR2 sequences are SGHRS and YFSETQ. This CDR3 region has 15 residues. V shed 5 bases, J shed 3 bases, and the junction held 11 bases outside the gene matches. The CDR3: CASRYREESSYEQYF. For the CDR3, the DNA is TGCGCCAGCAGGTACCGGGAGGAGTCAAGCTACGAGCAGTACTTC.

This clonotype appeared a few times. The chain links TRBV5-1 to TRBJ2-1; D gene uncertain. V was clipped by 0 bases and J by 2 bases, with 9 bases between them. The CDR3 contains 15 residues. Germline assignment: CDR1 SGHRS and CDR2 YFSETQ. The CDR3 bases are TGCGCCAGCAGCTTGGGAGACAATGCCTACAATGAGCAGTTCTTC. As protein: CASSLGDNAYNEQFF.

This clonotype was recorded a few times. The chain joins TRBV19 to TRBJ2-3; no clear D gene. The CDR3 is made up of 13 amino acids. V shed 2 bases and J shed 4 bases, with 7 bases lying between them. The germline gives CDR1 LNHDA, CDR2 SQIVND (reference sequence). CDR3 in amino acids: CASSILRADTQYF. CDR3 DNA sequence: TGTGCCAGTAGTATACTTCGTGCAGATACGCAGTATTTT.

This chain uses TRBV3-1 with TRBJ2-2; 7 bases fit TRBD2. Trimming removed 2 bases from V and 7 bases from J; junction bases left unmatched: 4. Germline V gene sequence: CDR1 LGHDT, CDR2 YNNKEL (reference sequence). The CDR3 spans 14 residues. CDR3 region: CASSQNSGRGELFF. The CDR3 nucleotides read TGTGCCAGCAGCCAAAATAGCGGGCGCGGGGAGCTGTTTTTT.

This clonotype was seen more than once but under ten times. DNA of the CDR3: TGCAGCGTTCCCGGGACATATCCCTACAATGAGCAGTTCTTC. Protein product: CSVPGTYPYNEQFF. The chain is built from TRBV29-1 and TRBJ2-1, with a tentative D call TRBD1 (6 bases). Trimming took 5 bases from V and 2 from J, leaving 13 bases between them. The germline V gene has CDR1 SQVTM and CDR2 ANQGSEA. The CDR3 covers 14 residues.

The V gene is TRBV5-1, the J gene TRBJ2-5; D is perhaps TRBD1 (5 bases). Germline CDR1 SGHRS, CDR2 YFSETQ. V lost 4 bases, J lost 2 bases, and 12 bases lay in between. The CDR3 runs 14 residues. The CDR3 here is CASSAGRGQETQYF. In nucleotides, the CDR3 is TGCGCCAGCAGCGCCGGTAGGGGACAAGAGACCCAGTACTTC.

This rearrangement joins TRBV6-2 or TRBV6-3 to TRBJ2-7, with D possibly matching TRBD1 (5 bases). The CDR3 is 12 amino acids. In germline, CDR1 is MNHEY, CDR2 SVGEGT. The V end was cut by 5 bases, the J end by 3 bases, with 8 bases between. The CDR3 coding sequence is TGTGCCAGCAGTGACAGTTACTACGAGCAGTACTTC. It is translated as CASSDSYYEQYF.

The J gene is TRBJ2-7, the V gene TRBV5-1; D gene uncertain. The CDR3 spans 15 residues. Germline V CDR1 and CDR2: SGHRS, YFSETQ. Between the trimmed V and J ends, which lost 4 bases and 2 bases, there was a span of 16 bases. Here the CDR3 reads CASSANTGGAYEQYF. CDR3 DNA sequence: TGCGCCAGCAGCGCTAATACTGGCGGCGCCTACGAGCAGTACTTC.

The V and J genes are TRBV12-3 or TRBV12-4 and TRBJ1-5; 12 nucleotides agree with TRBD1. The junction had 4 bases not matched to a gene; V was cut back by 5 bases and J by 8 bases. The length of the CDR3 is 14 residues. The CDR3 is CASSGDRGPEPQHF. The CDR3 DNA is TGTGCCAGCAGTGGGGACAGGGGGCCTGAGCCCCAGCATTTT.

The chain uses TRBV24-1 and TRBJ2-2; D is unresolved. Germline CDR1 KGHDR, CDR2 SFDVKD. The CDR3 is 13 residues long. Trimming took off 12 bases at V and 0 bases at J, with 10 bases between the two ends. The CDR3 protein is CASQAPNTGELFF. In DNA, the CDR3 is TGTGCCTCGCAGGCCCCGAACACCGGGGAGCTGTTTTTT.

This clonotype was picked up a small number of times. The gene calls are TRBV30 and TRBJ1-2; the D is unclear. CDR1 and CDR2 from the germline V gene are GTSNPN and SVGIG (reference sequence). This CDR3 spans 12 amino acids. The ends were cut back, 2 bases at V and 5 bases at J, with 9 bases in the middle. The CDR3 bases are TGTGCCTGGAGTCCCGGGAGATATGGCTACACCTTC. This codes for CAWSPGRYGYTF.

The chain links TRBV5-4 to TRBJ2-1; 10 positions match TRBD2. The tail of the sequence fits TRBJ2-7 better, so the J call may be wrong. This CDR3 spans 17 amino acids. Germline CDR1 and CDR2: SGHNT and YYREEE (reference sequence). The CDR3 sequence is CASSLATSGNTINEQYF. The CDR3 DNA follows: TGTGCCAGCAGCTTGGCTACTAGCGGGAATACTATCAATGAGCAGTACTTC.

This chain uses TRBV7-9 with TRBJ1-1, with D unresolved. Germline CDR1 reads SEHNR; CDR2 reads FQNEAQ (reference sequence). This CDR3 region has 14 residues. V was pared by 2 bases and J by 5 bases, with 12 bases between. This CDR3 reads CASSLYGRSTEAFF. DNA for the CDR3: TGTGCCAGCAGCTTATATGGACGCTCGACTGAAGCTTTCTTT.

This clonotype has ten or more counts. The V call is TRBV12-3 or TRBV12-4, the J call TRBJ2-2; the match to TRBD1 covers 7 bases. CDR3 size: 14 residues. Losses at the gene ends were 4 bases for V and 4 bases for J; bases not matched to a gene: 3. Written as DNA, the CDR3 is TGTGCCAGCAGTTCGACAGGGATCACCGGGGAGCTGTTTTTT. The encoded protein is CASSSTGITGELFF.

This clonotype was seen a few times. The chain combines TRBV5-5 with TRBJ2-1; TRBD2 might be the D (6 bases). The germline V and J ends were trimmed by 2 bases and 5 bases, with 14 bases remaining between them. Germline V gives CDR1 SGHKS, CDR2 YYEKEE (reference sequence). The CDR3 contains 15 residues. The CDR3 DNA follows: TGTGCCAGCAGCTTATCCGGGACTGCCAACAATGAGCAGTTCTTC. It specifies CASSLSGTANNEQFF.

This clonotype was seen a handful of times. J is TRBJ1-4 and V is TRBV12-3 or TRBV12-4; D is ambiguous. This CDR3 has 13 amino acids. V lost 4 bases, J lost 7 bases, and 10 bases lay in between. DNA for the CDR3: TGTGCCAGCAGTTACCTCGCAGGTGAAAAACTGTTTTTT. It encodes CASSYLAGEKLFF.

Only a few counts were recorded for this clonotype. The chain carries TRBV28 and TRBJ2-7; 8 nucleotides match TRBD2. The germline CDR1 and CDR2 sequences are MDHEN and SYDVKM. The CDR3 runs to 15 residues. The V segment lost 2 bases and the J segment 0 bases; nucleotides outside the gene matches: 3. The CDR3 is CASSLSGSRSYEQYF. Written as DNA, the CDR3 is TGTGCCAGCAGTTTAAGCGGGAGTCGCTCCTACGAGCAGTACTTC.

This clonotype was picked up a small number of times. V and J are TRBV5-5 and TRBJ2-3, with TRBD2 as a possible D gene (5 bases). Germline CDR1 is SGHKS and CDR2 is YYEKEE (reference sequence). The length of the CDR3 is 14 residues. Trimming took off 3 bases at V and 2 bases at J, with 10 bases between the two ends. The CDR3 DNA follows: TGTGCCAGCAGCTACCGGACTCACACAGATACGCAGTATTTT. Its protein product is CASSYRTHTDTQYF.

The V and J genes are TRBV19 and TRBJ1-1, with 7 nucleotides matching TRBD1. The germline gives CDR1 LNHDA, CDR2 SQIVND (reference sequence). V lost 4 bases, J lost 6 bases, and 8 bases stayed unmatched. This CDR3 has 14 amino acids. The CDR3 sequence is CASSTRQGFSEAFF. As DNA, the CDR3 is TGTGCCAGTAGTACACGACAGGGATTTTCTGAAGCTTTCTTT.

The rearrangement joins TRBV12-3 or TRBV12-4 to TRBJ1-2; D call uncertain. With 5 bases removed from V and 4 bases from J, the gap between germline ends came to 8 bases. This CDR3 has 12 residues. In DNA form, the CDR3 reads TGTGCCAGCAGTAATCGCATCTATGGCTACACCTTC. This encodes CASSNRIYGYTF.

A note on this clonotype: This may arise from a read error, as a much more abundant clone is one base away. CDR3 in amino acids: CVSSSRTGGGELFF. The CDR3, as DNA: TGTGTCAGCTCATCGCGGACAGGAGGCGGGGAGCTGTTTTTT. The rearrangement links TRBV18 to TRBJ2-2; TRBD1 agrees at 7 bases. The CDR3 runs to 14 residues. Germline CDR1 and CDR2: KGHSH and LQKENI.

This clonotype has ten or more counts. Here the CDR3 reads CASSPRGLAGGPSYNEQFF. CDR3 DNA: TGTGCCAGCAGCCCAAGGGGACTAGCGGGAGGGCCGTCCTACAATGAGCAGTTCTTC. The chain employs TRBV7-9 and TRBJ2-1, with 16 bases fitting TRBD2. Per the germline V gene, CDR1 is SEHNR and CDR2 is FQNEAQ (reference sequence). The CDR3 length is 19 residues. The V gene end was trimmed by 5 bases and the J gene end by 1 base; junction bases not matched to a gene: 8.

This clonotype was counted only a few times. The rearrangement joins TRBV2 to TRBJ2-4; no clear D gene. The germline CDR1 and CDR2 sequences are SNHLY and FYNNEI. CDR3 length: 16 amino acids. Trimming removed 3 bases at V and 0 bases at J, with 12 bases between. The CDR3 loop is CASSDRTSGAKNIQYF. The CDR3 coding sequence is TGTGCCAGCAGTGACCGGACCAGTGGAGCCAAAAACATTCAGTACTTC.

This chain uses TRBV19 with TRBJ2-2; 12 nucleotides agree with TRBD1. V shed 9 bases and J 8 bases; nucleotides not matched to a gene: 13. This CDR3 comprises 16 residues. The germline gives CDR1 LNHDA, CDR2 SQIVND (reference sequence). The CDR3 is CASHRDGTGGGGELFF. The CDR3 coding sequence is TGTGCCAGCCATAGGGACGGGACAGGGGGCGGTGGGGAGCTGTTTTTT. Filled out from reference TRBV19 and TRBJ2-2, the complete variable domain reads DGGITQSPKYLFRKEGQNVTLSCEQNLNHDAMYWYRQDPGQGLRLIYYSQIVNDFQKGDIAEGYSVSREKKESFPLTVTSAQKNPTAFYLCASHRDGTGGGGELFFGEGSRLTVL.

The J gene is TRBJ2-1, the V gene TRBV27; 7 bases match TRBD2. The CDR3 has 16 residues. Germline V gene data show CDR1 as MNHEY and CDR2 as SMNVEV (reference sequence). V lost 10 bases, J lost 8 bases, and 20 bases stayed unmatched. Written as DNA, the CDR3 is TGTGCCACACGACATACGAGGACTAGGGTCGATTATGAGCAGTTCTTC. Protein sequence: CATRHTRTRVDYEQFF.

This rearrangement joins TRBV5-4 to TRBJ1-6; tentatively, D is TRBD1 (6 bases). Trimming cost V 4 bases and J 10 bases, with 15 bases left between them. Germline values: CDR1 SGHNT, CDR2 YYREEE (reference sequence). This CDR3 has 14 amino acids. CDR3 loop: CASSLRQEGSPLHF. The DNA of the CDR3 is TGTGCCAGCAGCCTTCGACAGGAGGGGTCACCCCTCCACTTT. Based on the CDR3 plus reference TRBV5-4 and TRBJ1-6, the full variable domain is ETGVTQSPTHLIKTRGQQVTLRCSSQSGHNTVSWYQQALGQGPQFIFQYYREEENGRGNFPPRFSGLQFPNYSSELNVNALELDDSALYLCASSLRQEGSPLHFGNGTRLTVT.